These 14 T cell receptor beta chains originate from one sample sequenced in a study of early T cells in non-severe SARS-CoV-2 infection. TCRdb independently ran MiXCR on the 5' RACE reads; one entry per CDR3 protein. Here the sample spans some 62,000 distinct CDR3 sequences, 8% to 10% being singletons. The sequenced sample consisted of whole blood. The receptors shown here come from an adult who was a healthcare worker with PCR-confirmed SARS-CoV-2 infection or an uninfected control (not recorded which).

This clonotype has a count of ten or more. The rearrangement joins TRBV29-1 to TRBJ2-3; maybe TRBD1 (5 bases). The germline V gene encodes CDR1 SQVTM and CDR2 ANQGSEA. This CDR3 spans 15 amino acids. Trimming shortened V by 0 bases and J by 6 bases, and 16 bases separated the two germline ends. The CDR3 sequence is CSVEDRTGPRDTQYF. CDR3 DNA sequence: TGCAGCGTTGAAGATCGTACAGGACCACGGGATACGCAGTATTTT.

The V and J genes are TRBV29-1 and TRBJ2-5; TRBD1 agrees at 12 bases. CDR1 is SQVTM and CDR2 is ANQGSEA in the germline V gene. CDR3 length equals 15 residues. J was trimmed by 4 bases and V by 7 bases; bases with no gene match: 10. CDR3 in amino acids: CSAGTGGQGLETQYF. The CDR3 DNA reads TGCAGCGCCGGGACAGGGGGCCAAGGATTAGAGACCCAGTACTTC.

This clonotype was counted a few times. The chain employs TRBV12-3 or TRBV12-4 and TRBJ1-1; D is possibly TRBD1 (6 bases). CDR3 length equals 15 residues. Trimming removed 3 bases from V and 0 bases from J, with 11 bases in between. The DNA for the CDR3 is TGTGCCAGCAGTTTGCGGACAGCACTGAACACTGAAGCTTTCTTT. It is translated as CASSLRTALNTEAFF.

The rearrangement links TRBV9 to TRBJ2-3; 9 bases line up with TRBD2. J was trimmed by 3 bases and V by 0 bases; bases with no gene match: 5. From germline, CDR1 is SGDLS and CDR2 YYNGEE. CDR3 size: 16 residues. The CDR3: CASSVVGGGATDTQYF. The DNA for the CDR3 is TGTGCCAGCAGCGTAGTTGGCGGGGGGGCGACAGATACGCAGTATTTT.

This clonotype was seen a handful of times. The rearrangement links TRBV23-1 to TRBJ1-5; D not certain. TRBV23-1 is annotated as an ORF whose role is uncertain. The CDR3 consists of 20 residues. Trimming cost V 0 bases and J 4 bases, with 25 bases left between them. The chain's CDR3 is CASSQSIRDPQYRANQPQHF. CDR3 DNA sequence: TGCGCCAGCAGTCAATCGATACGGGATCCCCAATATAGGGCAAATCAGCCCCAGCATTTT.

This clonotype has a count of ten or more. The V gene is TRBV7-2, the J gene TRBJ2-5; D not resolved. This CDR3 is built from 13 residues. The V gene's germline CDR1 is SGHTA and CDR2 FQGNSA. V gave up 1 base and J gave up 1 base, with 4 bases separating them. The DNA for the CDR3 is TGTGCCAGCAGCTTAGTTGTCCAAGAGACCCAGTACTTC. This translates into CASSLVVQETQYF.

This clonotype appeared many times. The V gene is TRBV20-1, the J gene TRBJ2-1; 10 bases are shared with TRBD2. Trimming cost V 0 bases and J 0 bases; bases outside gene matches: 11. CDR3 length equals 19 residues. Germline V gives CDR1 DFQATT, CDR2 SNEGSKA (reference sequence). This CDR3 is CSARDQASGGHSSYNEQFF. The CDR3 region has the DNA TGCAGTGCTAGAGATCAAGCTAGCGGGGGTCACAGCTCCTACAATGAGCAGTTCTTC.

The table lists this clonotype with many counts. V gene TRBV2 combines with J gene TRBJ1-5, with D tentatively TRBD1 (5 bases). There are 14 residues in the CDR3. Germline CDR1 is SNHLY and CDR2 is FYNNEI. Trimming pared 7 bases from V and 3 bases from J, leaving 13 bases between. The DNA of the CDR3 is TGTGCCAGCACGTTTCAGGGTATCAATCAGCCCCAGCATTTT. Protein: CASTFQGINQPQHF.

The chain is built from TRBV7-9 and TRBJ2-3, with D possibly matching TRBD1 (6 bases). The CDR3 consists of 15 residues. Germline V gene data show CDR1 as SEHNR and CDR2 as FQNEAQ (reference sequence). V was shortened by 1 base and J by 6 bases, with 14 bases between the two germline ends. The CDR3 coding sequence is TGTGCCAGCAGCTTAGACGGGACACCTGCGGATACGCAGTATTTT. This encodes CASSLDGTPADTQYF.

This clonotype was recorded once. The V gene is TRBV29-1, the J gene TRBJ2-4; D might be TRBD2 (6 bases). The germline V gene encodes CDR1 SQVTM and CDR2 ANQGSEA. CDR3 length: 14 amino acids. V lost 6 bases and J 6 bases, leaving 18 bases between the germline ends. CDR3 amino acids: CSVGGTGGVNIQYF. CDR3 nucleotide sequence: TGCAGCGTCGGCGGGACCGGAGGGGTAAACATTCAGTACTTC.

This clonotype showed up many times. The gene calls are TRBV19 and TRBJ1-5; no clear D. V was clipped by 10 bases and J by 0 bases, with 13 bases between them. CDR1 is LNHDA and CDR2 is SQIVND in the germline V gene (reference sequence). The CDR3 has 14 residues. CDR3 region: CATQMINSNQPQHF. The CDR3, as DNA: TGTGCCACCCAAATGATCAATAGCAATCAGCCCCAGCATTTT. Drawing the rest from reference TRBV19 and TRBJ1-5, the complete variable domain is DGGITQSPKYLFRKEGQNVTLSCEQNLNHDAMYWYRQDPGQGLRLIYYSQIVNDFQKGDIAEGYSVSREKKESFPLTVTSAQKNPTAFYLCATQMINSNQPQHFGDGTRLSIL.

In its sample, this clonotype was seen many times. V gene TRBV5-6 combines with J gene TRBJ1-3; no clear D. The germline gives CDR1 SGHDT, CDR2 YYEEEE. The V and J ends lost 1 base and 6 bases respectively, with 14 bases between them. The CDR3 consists of 15 residues. This CDR3 reads CASSLFAQTENTIYF. The CDR3 nucleotides read TGTGCCAGCAGCTTGTTCGCACAGACTGAAAACACCATATATTTT.

About this clonotype itself: One base away lies a much larger clone, so this may be a sequencing read error. CDR3 residues: CACSLLHDIGSGNTIYF. CDR3 sequence (DNA): TGTGCCTGCAGTTTGCTTCACGATATAGGCTCTGGAAACACCATATATTTT. The J gene is TRBJ1-3, the V gene TRBV12-3 or TRBV12-4; D is undetermined. The CDR3 consists of 17 residues.

The rearrangement joins TRBV6-1 to TRBJ2-3; 7 bases line up with TRBD2. Trimming cost V 4 bases and J 0 bases; bases outside gene matches: 4. Germline loops: CDR1 MNHNS, CDR2 SASEGT. The CDR3 extends over 15 amino acids. As DNA, the CDR3 is TGTGCCAGCAGTGTGGGCGGGGGTAGCACAGATACGCAGTATTTT. Its translation is CASSVGGGSTDTQYF.